Included here is one T cell receptor beta chain sequence, with context. There is no known antigen for this receptor. Base qualities are not at hand, and no much larger clone is one base apart. These data belong to a study of OX40 agonist ivuxolimab in advanced cancers. Concerning the study at large: Ivuxolimab was a fully human IgG2 agonistic monoclonal antibody targeting the costimulatory receptor OX40 (CD134). Intravenous ivuxolimab was administered to patients every 2 weeks at six dose levels: 0.01, 0.1, 0.3, 1.5, 3 and 10 mg/kg. Among the roughly 50 dose-escalation patients, around 19 had hepatocellular carcinoma, 15 or so melanoma, 9 renal cell carcinoma and 9 head and neck cancer. The dose-escalation cohort was about 83% male with a mean age of roughly 60 years, ranging from roughly 23 to 80. Patients were allowed to have had prior anti-PD-1, anti-PD-L1 or anti-CTLA-4 therapy, and more than 35% of the dose-escalation patients had been treated with checkpoint inhibitors. Three dose-escalation patients achieved partial responses, one with hepatocellular carcinoma and two with cutaneous melanoma. Peripheral TCRbeta sequencing was intended to test whether TCR sequence diversity was altered and clonal T-cell expansion was caused by ivuxolimab. The paper covers the monotherapy dose-escalation part of the phase I ivuxolimab trial, which included N = 52 patients.

Beyond this particular receptor, the publication reports: Low levels of normalized T-cell clonal expansion were also seen in some patients who did not respond. After ivuxolimab, CD8+ T cells had more expanded clones than CD4+ T cells on average. In partial responders in the 0.1-3.0 mg/kg groups, normalized peripheral clonal expansion was found to be among the lowest, especially among CD8+ T cells. The antigen specificity of the clonally expanded peripheral T cells was not determined. At doses from 0.1 to 3.0 mg/kg, clonal expansion was seen in both CD4+ and CD8+ blood T cells between baseline and week 6.

Patients with a history of autoimmune disease or receiving systemic immunosuppression were excluded from the trial. Peripheral blood for TCR sequencing was collected from all dose cohorts at baseline, on cycle 4 day 1, and on cycle 7 day 1. Samples were obtained from an open-label, multicenter, first-in-human phase I dose-escalation trial of ivuxolimab. Adults with locally advanced or metastatic melanoma, renal cell carcinoma, hepatocellular carcinoma or head and neck squamous cell carcinoma were enrolled in the trial. Before TCR sequencing, CD4+ and CD8+ T cells were separately sorted from peripheral blood. Genomic DNA was extracted from sorted cells for sequencing of the TCRbeta CDR3 region. The immunoSEQ Assay was used to sequence the TCRbeta CDR3 regions. TCRdb took over this immuneACCESS table, retaining in-frame rearrangements with V and J assigned. Such tables are incomplete; in checked studies, under half of the missing clones stem from an unresolved V gene, and the remainder is unexplained. The sample contains around 76,000 clones, approximately 78% of them found a single time. 5% to 6% of the sample comes from the top ten.

V is clipped by 7 bases and J by 1 base, and the sequence between their germline boundaries is 10 bases long. The CDR1 and CDR2 encoded by the germline V gene are MRHNA and SNTAGT. Counted from cysteine to phenylalanine, this CDR3 has 14 amino acids. CDR3 DNA only is kept here, 42 bases in frame from base 1. The source is an adult with an advanced solid tumor such as melanoma, head and neck, liver or kidney cancer. Specimen: CD4+ or CD8+ T cells sorted from blood, collected in a trial of the OX40 agonist ivuxolimab. The V and J segments used are TRBV6-4 and TRBJ2-2, with TRBD1 tentatively as D gene (6 bases match). The CDR3 amino acid sequence is: CASKRQVNTGELFF. Here is the DNA: TGTGCCAGCAAGCGACAGGTGAACACCGGGGAGCTGTTTTTT.